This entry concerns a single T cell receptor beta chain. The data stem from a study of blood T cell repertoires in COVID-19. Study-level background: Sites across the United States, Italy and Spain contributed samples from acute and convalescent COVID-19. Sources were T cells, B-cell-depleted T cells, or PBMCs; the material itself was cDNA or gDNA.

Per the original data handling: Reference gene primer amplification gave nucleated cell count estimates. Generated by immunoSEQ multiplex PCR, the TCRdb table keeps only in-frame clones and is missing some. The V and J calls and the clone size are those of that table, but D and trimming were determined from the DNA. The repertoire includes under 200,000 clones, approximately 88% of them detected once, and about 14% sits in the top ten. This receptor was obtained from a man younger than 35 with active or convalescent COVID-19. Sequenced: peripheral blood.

The CDR3 DNA reads as TGTGCCACCAGCAGAGATCCCGGGAGCACAGATACGCAGTATTTT. Its translation is CATSRDPGSTDTQYF. This chain connects TRBV15 to TRBJ2-3; D call uncertain. The CDR3 covers 15 residues. Germline V CDR1 and CDR2: LNHNV, YYDKDF (reference sequence). Trimming cost V 0 bases and J 0 bases, with 7 bases left between them.